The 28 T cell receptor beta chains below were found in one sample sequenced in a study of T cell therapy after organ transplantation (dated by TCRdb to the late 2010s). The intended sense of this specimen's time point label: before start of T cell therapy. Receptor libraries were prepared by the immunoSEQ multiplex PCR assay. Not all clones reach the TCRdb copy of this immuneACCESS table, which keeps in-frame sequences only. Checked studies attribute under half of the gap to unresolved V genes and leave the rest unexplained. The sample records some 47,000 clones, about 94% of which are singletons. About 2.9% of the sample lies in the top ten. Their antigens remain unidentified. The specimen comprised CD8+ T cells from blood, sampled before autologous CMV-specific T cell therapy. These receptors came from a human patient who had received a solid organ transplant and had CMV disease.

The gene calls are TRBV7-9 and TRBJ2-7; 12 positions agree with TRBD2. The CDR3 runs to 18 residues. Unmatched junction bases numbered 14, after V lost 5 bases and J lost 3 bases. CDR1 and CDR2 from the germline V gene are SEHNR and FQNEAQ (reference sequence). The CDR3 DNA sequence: TGTGCCAGCAGCCCGACTAGCGGGAGAGTCTCCCCTCGCTACGAGCAGTACTTC. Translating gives CASSPTSGRVSPRYEQYF.

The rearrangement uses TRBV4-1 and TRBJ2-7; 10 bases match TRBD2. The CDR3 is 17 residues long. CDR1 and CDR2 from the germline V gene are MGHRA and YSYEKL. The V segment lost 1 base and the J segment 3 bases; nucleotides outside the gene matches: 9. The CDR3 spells CASSQGTAGGPFYEQYF. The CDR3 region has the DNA TGCGCCAGCAGCCAAGGAACAGCGGGAGGGCCCTTCTACGAGCAGTACTTC.

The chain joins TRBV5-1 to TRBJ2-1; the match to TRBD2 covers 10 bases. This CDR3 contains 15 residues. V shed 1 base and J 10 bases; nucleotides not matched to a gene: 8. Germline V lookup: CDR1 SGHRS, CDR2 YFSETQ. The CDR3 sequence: CASSLQREGPGEQFF. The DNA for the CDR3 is TGCGCCAGCAGCTTGCAGCGGGAGGGCCCGGGGGAGCAGTTCTTC.

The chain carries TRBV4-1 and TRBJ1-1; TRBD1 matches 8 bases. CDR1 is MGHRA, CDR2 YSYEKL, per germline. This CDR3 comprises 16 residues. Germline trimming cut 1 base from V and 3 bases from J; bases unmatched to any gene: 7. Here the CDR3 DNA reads TGCGCCAGCAGCCAAGGGATCCAGGGGGCTCACACTGAAGCTTTCTTT. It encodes CASSQGIQGAHTEAFF.

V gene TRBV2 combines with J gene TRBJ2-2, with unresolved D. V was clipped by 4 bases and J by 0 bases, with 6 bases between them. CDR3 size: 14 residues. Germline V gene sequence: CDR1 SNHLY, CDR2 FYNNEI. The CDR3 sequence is CASSGTTNTGELFF. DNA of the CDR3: TGTGCCAGCAGTGGGACGACGAACACCGGGGAGCTGTTTTTT.

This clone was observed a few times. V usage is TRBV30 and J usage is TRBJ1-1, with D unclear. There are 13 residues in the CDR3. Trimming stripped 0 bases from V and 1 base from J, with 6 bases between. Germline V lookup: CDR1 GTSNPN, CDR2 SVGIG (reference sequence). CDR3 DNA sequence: TGTGCCTGGAGTGTTTCCCCGAACACTGAAGCTTTCTTT. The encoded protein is CAWSVSPNTEAFF.

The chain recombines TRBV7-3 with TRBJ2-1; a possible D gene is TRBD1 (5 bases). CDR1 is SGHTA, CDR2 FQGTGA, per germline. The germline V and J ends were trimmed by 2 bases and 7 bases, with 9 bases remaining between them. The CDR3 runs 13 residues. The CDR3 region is CASSLAGRNEQFF. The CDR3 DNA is TGTGCCAGCAGCTTAGCAGGGCGGAATGAGCAGTTCTTC.

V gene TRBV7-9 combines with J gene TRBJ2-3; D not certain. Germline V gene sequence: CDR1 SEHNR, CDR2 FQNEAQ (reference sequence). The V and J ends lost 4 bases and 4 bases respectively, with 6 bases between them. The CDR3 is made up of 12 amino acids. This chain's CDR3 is CASSWPPDTQYF. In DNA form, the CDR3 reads TGTGCCAGCAGCTGGCCGCCAGATACGCAGTATTTT. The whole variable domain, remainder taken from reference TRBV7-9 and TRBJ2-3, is DTGVSQNPRHKITKRGQNVTFRCDPISEHNRLYWYRQTLGQGPEFLTYFQNEAQLEKSRLLSDRFSAERPKGSFSTLEIQRTEQGDSAMYLCASSWPPDTQYFGPGTRLTVL.

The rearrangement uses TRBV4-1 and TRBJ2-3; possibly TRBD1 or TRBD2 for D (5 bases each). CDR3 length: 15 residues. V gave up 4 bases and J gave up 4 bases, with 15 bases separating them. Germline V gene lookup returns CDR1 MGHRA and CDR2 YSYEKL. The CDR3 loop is CASSLWDRLADTQYF. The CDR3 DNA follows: TGCGCCAGCAGCCTATGGGACCGTCTGGCAGATACGCAGTATTTT.

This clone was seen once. Here the CDR3 DNA reads TGTGCCAGCAGTTACTATGCGAATGAGCAGTTCTTC. It specifies CASSYYANEQFF. This chain connects TRBV6-6 to TRBJ2-1; no firm D call. Deletions cut 1 base from V and 7 bases from J, with 5 bases between. CDR1 and CDR2 from the germline V gene are MNHNY and SVGAGI (reference sequence). This CDR3 spans 12 amino acids.

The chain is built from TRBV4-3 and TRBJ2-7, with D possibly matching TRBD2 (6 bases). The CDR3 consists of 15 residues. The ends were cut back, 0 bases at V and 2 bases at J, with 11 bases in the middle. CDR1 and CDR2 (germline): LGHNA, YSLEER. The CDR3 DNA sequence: TGCGCCAGCAGCCAAGATATTCGGGGGACCTACGAGCAGTACTTC. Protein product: CASSQDIRGTYEQYF.

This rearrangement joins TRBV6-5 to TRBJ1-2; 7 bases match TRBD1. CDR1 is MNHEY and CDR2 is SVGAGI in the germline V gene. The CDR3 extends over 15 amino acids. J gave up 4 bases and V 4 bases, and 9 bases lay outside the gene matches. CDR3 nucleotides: TGTGCCAGCAGTTCCCTCGAGGGGGCAATCTATGGCTACACCTTC. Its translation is CASSSLEGAIYGYTF.

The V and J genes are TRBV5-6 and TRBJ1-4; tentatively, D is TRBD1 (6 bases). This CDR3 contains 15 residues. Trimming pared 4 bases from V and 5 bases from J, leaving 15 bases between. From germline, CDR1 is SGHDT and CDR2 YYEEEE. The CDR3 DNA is TGTGCCAGCAGCAGTGGAGGGGGGTGGAATGAAAAACTGTTTTTT. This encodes CASSSGGGWNEKLFF.

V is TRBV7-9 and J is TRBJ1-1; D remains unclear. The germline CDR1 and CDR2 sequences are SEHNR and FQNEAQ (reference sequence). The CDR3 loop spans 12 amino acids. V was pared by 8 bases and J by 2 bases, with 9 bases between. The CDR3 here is CASHEGNTEAFF. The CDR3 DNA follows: TGTGCCAGCCATGAAGGAAACACTGAAGCTTTCTTT.

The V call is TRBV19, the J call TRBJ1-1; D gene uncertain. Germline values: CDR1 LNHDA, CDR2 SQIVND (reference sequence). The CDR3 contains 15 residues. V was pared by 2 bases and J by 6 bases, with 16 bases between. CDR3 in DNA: TGTGCCAGTAGTATATACGCCCGATCGGGCTCTGAAGCTTTCTTT. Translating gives CASSIYARSGSEAFF.

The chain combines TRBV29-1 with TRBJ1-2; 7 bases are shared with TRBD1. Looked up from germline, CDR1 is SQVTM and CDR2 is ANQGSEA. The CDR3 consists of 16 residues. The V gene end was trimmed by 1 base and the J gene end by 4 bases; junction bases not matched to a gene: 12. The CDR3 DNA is TGCAGCGTTGAAGGTGCTACCCAGGGACAGCGCTATGGCTACACCTTC. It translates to CSVEGATQGQRYGYTF.

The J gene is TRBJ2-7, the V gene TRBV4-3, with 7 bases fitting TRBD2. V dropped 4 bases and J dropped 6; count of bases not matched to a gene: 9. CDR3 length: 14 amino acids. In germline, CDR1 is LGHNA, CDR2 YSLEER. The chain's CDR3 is CASSRSVGGGEQYF. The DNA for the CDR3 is TGCGCCAGCAGCCGGTCTGTGGGGGGGGGCGAGCAGTACTTC.

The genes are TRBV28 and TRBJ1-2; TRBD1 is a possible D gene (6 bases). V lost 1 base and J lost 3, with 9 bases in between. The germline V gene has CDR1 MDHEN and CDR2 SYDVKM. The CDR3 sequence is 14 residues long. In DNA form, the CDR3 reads TGTGCCAGCAGTTTATATAGGACAGACTATGGCTACACCTTC. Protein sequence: CASSLYRTDYGYTF.

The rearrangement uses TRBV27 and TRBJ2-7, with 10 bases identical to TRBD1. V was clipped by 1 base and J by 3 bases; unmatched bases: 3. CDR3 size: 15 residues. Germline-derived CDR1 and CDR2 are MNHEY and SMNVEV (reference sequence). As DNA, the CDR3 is TGTGCCAGCAGTTTATACGGGACAGGGGTCTACGAGCAGTACTTC. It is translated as CASSLYGTGVYEQYF.

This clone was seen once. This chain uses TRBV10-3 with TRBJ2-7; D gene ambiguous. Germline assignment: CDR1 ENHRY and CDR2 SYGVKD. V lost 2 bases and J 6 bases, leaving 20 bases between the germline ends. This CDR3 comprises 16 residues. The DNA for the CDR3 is TGTGCCATCAGTGAGGCCGGCCCGACTCCTGGTTTCGAGCAGTACTTC. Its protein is CAISEAGPTPGFEQYF.

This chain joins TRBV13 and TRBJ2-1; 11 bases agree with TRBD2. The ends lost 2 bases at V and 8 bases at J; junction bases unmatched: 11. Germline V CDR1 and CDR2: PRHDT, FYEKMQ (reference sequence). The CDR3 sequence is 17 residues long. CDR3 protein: CASSLPGTSGQEDEQFF. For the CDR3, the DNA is TGTGCCAGCAGCTTACCGGGGACTAGCGGACAGGAAGATGAGCAGTTCTTC. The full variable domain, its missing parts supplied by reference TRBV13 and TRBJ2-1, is AAGVIQSPRHLIKEKRETATLKCYPIPRHDTVYWYQQGPGQDPQFLISFYEKMQSDKGSIPDRFSAQQFSDYHSELNMSSLELGDSALYFCASSLPGTSGQEDEQFFGPGTRLTVL.

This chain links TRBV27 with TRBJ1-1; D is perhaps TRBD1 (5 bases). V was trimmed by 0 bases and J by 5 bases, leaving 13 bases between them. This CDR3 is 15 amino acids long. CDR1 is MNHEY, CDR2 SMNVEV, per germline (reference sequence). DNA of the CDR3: TGTGCCAGCAGTTTATCGCCCGGGGCACGAACTGAAGCTTTCTTT. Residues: CASSLSPGARTEAFF.

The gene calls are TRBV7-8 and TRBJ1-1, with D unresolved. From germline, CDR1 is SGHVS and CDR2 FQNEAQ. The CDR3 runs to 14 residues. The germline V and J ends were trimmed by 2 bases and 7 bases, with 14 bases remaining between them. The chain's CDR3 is CASSLWSLEVEAFF. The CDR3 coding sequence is TGTGCCAGCAGCTTATGGTCCTTGGAGGTTGAAGCTTTCTTT.

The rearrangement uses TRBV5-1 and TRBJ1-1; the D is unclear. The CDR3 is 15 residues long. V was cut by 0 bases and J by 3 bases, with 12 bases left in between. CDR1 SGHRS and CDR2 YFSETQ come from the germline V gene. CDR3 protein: CASSLVQAKYTEAFF. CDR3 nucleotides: TGCGCCAGCAGCTTGGTTCAGGCGAAGTACACTGAAGCTTTCTTT.

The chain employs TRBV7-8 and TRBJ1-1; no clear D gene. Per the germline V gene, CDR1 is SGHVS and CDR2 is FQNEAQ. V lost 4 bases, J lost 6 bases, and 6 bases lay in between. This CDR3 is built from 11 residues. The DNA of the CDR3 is TGTGCCAGCAGCTCGGCCTCTGAAGCTTTCTTT. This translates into CASSSASEAFF.

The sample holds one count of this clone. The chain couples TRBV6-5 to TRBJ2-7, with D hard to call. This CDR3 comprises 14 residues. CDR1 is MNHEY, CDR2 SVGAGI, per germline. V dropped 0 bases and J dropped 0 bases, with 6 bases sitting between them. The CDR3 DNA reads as TGTGCCAGCAGTTACTCCGAAAGCTCCTACGAGCAGTACTTC. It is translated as CASSYSESSYEQYF.

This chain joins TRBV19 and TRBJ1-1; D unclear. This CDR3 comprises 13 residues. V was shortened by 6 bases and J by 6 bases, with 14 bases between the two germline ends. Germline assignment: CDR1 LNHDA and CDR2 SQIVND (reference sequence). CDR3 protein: CASSPTGMAEAFF. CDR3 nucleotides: TGTGCCAGTAGCCCCACGGGGATGGCTGAAGCTTTCTTT.

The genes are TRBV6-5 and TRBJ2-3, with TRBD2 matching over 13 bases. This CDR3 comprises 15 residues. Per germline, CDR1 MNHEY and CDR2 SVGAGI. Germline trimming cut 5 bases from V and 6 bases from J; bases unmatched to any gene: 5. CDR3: CASSPLAGGADTQYF. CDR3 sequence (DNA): TGTGCCAGCAGTCCACTAGCGGGAGGGGCGGATACGCAGTATTTT.